A selection of T cell receptor beta chains follows, all from one sample in a study of T cell responses to AZD1222 COVID-19 vaccine. TCRdb's copy holds only in-frame clones and misses some; the assay was immunoSEQ multiplex PCR. This table holds some 130,000 clones, around 85% found once. Sequencing used peripheral blood, obtained on day 0 of AZD1222 vaccination. The receptors were sampled from an adult in good health. The CDR3 runs from the conserved cysteine through the conserved F or W. D genes are given only for firm matches.

V	D	J	CDR3	DNA
TRBV10-1	TRBD1	TRBJ2-7	CASSAGTGFSSYEQYF	TGCGCCAGCAGTGCCGGGACAGGTTTCAGCTCCTACGAGCAGTACTTC
TRBV29-1	.	TRBJ2-1	CSTRRQYNEQFF	TGCAGCACAAGGCGGCAGTACAATGAGCAGTTCTTC
TRBV18	.	TRBJ2-3	CASSPLGSGGRTDTQYF	TGTGCCAGCTCACCTTTAGGGTCGGGCGGACGTACAGATACGCAGTATTTT
TRBV11-2	TRBD1	TRBJ2-2	CASSRNRGQKNTGELFF	TGTGCCAGCAGTCGCAATAGGGGACAGAAGAACACCGGGGAGCTGTTTTTT
TRBV7-9	.	TRBJ1-1	CASSLSSLRGRLKNTEAFF	TGTGCCAGCAGCTTAAGTTCGTTGAGGGGTAGGCTCAAGAACACTGAAGCTTTCTTT
TRBV11-2	.	TRBJ1-1	CASSLGIYTEAFF	TGTGCCAGCAGCTTGGGCATATACACTGAAGCTTTCTTT
TRBV29-1	.	TRBJ1-1	CSVDGYWNTEAFF	TGCAGCGTTGATGGGTATTGGAACACTGAAGCTTTCTTT
TRBV11-3	.	TRBJ1-2	CASSFSREYGYTF	TGTGCCAGCAGCTTTTCGAGGGAGTATGGCTACACCTTC
TRBV27	TRBD1	TRBJ1-6	CASTPHGDSNSPLHF	TGTGCCAGCACCCCACACGGGGACAGTAATTCACCCCTCCACTTT
TRBV9	.	TRBJ1-5	CASSVDGTNNQPQHF	TGTGCCAGCAGCGTAGACGGGACAAATAATCAGCCCCAGCATTTT
TRBV7-8	.	TRBJ1-1	CASRPASGTPTRNTEAFF	TGTGCCAGCAGGCCAGCCTCCGGGACACCAACCCGGAACACTGAAGCTTTCTTT